This T cell receptor (beta chain) originates from a study of blood T cell repertoires in COVID-19. Across the study: Both acute and convalescent COVID-19 samples were obtained from the United States, Italy and Spain. The analysed material was cDNA or gDNA that came from T cells, B-cell-depleted T cells, or PBMCs.

Per the authors' pipeline: Amplification with reference gene primers provided the estimates of nucleated cell counts. Assay used: immunoSEQ multiplex PCR; TCRdb lists only in-frame clones, some missing. D and trimming come from the DNA, and the V and J calls and clone size come from that table. Of under 350,000 clones in the sample, roughly 90% were seen once. The CDR3 is 15 amino acids. Per germline, CDR1 LNHDA and CDR2 SQIVND (reference sequence). The V segment lost 4 bases and the J segment 4 bases; nucleotides outside the gene matches: 7. The chain employs TRBV19 and TRBJ1-2; 9 nucleotides match TRBD1. Sequencing input: peripheral blood. The TCR was taken from a man aged 40-50 years with acute or convalescent COVID-19. CDR3 DNA sequence: TGTGCCAGTAGTACACAGGGGGCACATGGCTATGGCTACACCTTC. This sequence encodes CASSTQGAHGYGYTF.